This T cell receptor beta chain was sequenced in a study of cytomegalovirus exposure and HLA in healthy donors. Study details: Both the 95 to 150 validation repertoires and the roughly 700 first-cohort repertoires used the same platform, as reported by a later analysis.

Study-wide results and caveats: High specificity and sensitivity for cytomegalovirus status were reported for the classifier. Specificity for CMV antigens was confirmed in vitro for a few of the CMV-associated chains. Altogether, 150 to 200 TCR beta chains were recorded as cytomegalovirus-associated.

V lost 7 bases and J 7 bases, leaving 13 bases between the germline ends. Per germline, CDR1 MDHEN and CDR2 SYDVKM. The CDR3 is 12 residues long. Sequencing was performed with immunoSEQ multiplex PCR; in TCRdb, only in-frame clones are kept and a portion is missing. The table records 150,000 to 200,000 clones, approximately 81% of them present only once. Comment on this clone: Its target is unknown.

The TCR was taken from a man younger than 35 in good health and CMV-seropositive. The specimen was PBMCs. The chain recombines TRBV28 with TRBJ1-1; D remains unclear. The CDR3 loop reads CASTIRGSEAFF. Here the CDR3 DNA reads TGTGCCAGCACCATTCGAGGGAGTGAAGCTTTCTTT.